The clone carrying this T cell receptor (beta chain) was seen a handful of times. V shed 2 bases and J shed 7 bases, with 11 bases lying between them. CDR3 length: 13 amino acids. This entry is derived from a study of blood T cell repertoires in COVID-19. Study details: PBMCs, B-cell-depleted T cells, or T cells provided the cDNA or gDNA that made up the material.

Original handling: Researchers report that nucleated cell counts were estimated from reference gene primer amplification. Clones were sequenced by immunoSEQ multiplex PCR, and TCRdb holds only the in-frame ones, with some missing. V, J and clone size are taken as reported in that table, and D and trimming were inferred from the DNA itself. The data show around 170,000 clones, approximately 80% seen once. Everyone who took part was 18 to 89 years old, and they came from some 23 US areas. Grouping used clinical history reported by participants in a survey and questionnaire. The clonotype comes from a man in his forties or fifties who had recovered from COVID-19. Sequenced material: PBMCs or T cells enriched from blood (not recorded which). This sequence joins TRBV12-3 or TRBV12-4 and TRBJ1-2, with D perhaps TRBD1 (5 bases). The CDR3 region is CASSLMSGPGYTF. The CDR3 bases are TGTGCCAGCAGTTTAATGTCAGGGCCTGGCTACACCTTC.